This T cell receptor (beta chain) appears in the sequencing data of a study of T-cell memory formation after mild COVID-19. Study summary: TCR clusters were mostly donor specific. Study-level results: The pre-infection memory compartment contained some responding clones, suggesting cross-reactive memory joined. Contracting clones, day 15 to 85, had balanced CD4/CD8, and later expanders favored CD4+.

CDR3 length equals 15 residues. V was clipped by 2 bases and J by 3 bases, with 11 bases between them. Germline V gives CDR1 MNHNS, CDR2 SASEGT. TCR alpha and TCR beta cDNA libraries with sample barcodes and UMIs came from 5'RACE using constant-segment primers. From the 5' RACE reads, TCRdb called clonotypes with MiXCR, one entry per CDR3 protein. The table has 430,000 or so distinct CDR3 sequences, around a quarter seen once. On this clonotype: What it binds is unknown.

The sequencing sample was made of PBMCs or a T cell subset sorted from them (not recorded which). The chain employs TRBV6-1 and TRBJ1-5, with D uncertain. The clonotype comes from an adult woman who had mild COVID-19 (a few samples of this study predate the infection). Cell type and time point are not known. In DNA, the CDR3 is TGTGCCAGCAGTGAATACGCAGGTGTCAATCAGCCCCAGCATTTT. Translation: CASSEYAGVNQPQHF.